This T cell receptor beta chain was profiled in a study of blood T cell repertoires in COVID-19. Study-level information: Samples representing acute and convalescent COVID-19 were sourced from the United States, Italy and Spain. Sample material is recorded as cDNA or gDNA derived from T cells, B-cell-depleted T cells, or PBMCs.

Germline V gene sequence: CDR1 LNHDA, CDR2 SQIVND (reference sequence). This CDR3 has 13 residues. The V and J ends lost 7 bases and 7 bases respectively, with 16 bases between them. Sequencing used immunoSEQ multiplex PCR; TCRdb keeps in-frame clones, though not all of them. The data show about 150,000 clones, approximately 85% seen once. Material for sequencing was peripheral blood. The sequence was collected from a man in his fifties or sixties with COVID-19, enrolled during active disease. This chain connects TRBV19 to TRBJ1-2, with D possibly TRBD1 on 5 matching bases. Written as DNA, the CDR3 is TGTGCCAGTACCCCCCGGGAGGGACGTGGCTACACCTTC. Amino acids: CASTPREGRGYTF. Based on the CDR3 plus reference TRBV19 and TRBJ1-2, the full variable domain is DGGITQSPKYLFRKEGQNVTLSCEQNLNHDAMYWYRQDPGQGLRLIYYSQIVNDFQKGDIAEGYSVSREKKESFPLTVTSAQKNPTAFYLCASTPREGRGYTFGSGTRLTVV.